What follows are 10 T cell receptor beta chains derived from one specimen sequenced in a study of post-analysis software for immune sequencing data (dated by TCRdb to 2014 to 2015). The investigation overall reported the following: Patients showed significantly higher frequencies than controls for a few TRBV segments, among them TRBV5-6, TRBV5-1 and TRBV20-1.

No antigen has been assigned to these receptors. The library came from PCR. The instrument was an Illumina HiSeq 2500. To reduce PCR and sequencing biases, unique molecular identifiers were incorporated into the TCR beta cDNA libraries. TCRdb took the public reads, trimmed them with fastp at Q25, ran MiXCR for clone calling and kept in-frame beta chains. Entries that share a CDR3 protein sequence are merged under the most common genes and DNA. Here the sample has about 680,000 distinct CDR3 sequences; 55% to 60% occur a single time. The ten largest make up 11% of the sample. The sequenced sample was blood. The source is a girl aged 2-10 years with multiple sclerosis.

This clonotype was observed a handful of times. The V gene is TRBV15, the J gene TRBJ2-7, with TRBD2 identical over 8 bases. Germline trimming cut 0 bases from V and 5 bases from J; bases unmatched to any gene: 9. Germline V lookup: CDR1 LNHNV, CDR2 YYDKDF (reference sequence). This CDR3 is built from 16 residues. The CDR3 is CATSRDRPSGYDEQYF. For the CDR3, the DNA is TGTGCCACCAGCAGAGATCGGCCTAGCGGGTATGACGAGCAGTACTTC.

The chain is built from TRBV20-1 and TRBJ2-1, with TRBD1 matching 9 bases. V shed 5 bases, J shed 1 base, and the junction held 9 bases outside the gene matches. Germline loops: CDR1 DFQATT, CDR2 SNEGSKA (reference sequence). The CDR3 extends over 16 amino acids. CDR3 amino acids: CSAPHLGQGSYNEQFF. The CDR3, as DNA: TGCAGTGCTCCTCACCTAGGACAGGGGTCCTACAATGAGCAGTTCTTC.

J is TRBJ1-2 and V is TRBV6-6; D call uncertain. Per the germline V gene, CDR1 is MNHNY and CDR2 is SVGAGI (reference sequence). Trimming pared 6 bases from V and 8 bases from J, leaving 16 bases between. The CDR3 covers 13 residues. The DNA for the CDR3 is TGTGCCAGCAGCCGGGGATCGGGCGGCGGCTACACCTTC. Protein: CASSRGSGGGYTF.

This clonotype was detected a few times. The rearrangement links TRBV20-1 to TRBJ2-7; 7 positions agree with TRBD1. The junction had 12 bases not matched to a gene; V was cut back by 6 bases and J by 4 bases. Germline CDR1 reads DFQATT; CDR2 reads SNEGSKA (reference sequence). This CDR3 contains 14 residues. The CDR3, as DNA: TGCAGTGCGACGCCTCAACAGGGGATTTACGAGCAGTACTTC. Protein: CSATPQQGIYEQYF.

V and J are TRBV5-1 and TRBJ2-3; D not certain. From germline, CDR1 is SGHRS and CDR2 YFSETQ. V lost 1 base and J 4 bases, leaving 7 bases between the germline ends. The length of the CDR3 is 13 residues. The CDR3 nucleotides read TGCGCCAGCAGCTTGTGGTATGCAGATACGCAGTATTTT. This sequence encodes CASSLWYADTQYF. The full variable domain, rest sourced from reference TRBV5-1 and TRBJ2-3, is KAGVTQTPRYLIKTRGQQVTLSCSPISGHRSVSWYQQTPGQGLQFLFEYFSETQRNKGNFPGRFSGRQFSNSRSEMNVSTLELGDSALYLCASSLWYADTQYFGPGTRLTVL.

There are a few counts of this clonotype. The V gene is TRBV4-1, the J gene TRBJ2-1; a weak D match, TRBD1 (5 bases). Trimming removed 0 bases from V and 5 bases from J, with 14 bases in between. This CDR3 spans 16 amino acids. Per germline, CDR1 MGHRA and CDR2 YSYEKL. The DNA for the CDR3 is TGCGCCAGCAGCCAAGATCAGGGCGGTAAACACAATGAGCAGTTCTTC. Translation gives CASSQDQGGKHNEQFF.

The chain carries TRBV7-9 and TRBJ2-1; TRBD2 agrees at 7 bases. V shed 5 bases, J shed 4 bases, and the junction held 17 bases outside the gene matches. From germline, CDR1 is SEHNR and CDR2 FQNEAQ (reference sequence). The CDR3 has 18 amino acids. The CDR3 DNA reads as TGTGCCAGCAGCGTTGTCTTCGAGGCACTAGCGCTTTACAATGAGCAGTTCTTC. Translation gives CASSVVFEALALYNEQFF.

The CDR3 DNA reads as TGTGCCAGCAGTGAATTCGGGGGAGTCGGACAGGGCTACGAGCAGTACTTC. It specifies CASSEFGGVGQGYEQYF. The rearrangement joins TRBV25-1 to TRBJ2-7, with TRBD1 matching 8 bases. This CDR3 spans 17 amino acids. The germline V gene has CDR1 MGHDK and CDR2 SYGVNS. V trimming: 1 base; J trimming: 3 bases; junction bases outside the gene matches: 11.

The chain couples TRBV9 to TRBJ1-2; the match to TRBD1 covers 7 bases. Germline-derived CDR1 and CDR2 are SGDLS and YYNGEE. The length of the CDR3 is 14 residues. The J segment lost 4 bases and the V segment lost 0 bases, leaving 3 bases of the junction unmatched. This chain's CDR3 is CASSVEGTVYGYTF. For the CDR3, the DNA is TGTGCCAGCAGCGTAGAAGGGACAGTCTATGGCTACACCTTC.

The sample holds a few counts of this clonotype. CDR3 protein: CASSFRTGFPTYEQYF. In DNA, the CDR3 is TGTGCCAGCAGCTTTCGGACAGGCTTTCCCACCTACGAGCAGTACTTC. This chain joins TRBV7-2 and TRBJ2-7; 7 bases align to TRBD1. CDR3 length: 16 residues. Germline CDR1 and CDR2: SGHTA and FQGNSA. The V and J ends lost 3 bases and 2 bases, in that order; junction bases with no gene match: 10. The full variable domain, with the rest looked up from reference TRBV7-2 and TRBJ2-7, is GAGVSQSPSNKVTEKGKDVELRCDPISGHTALYWYRQSLGQGLEFLIYFQGNSAPDKSGLPSDRFSAERTGGSVSTLTIQRTQQEDSAVYLCASSFRTGFPTYEQYFGPGTRLTVT.